The rows below give T cell receptor beta chains drawn from one sample of a study of blood T cell repertoires in COVID-19. Assay used: immunoSEQ multiplex PCR; TCRdb lists only in-frame clones, some missing. The sample shows hundreds of thousands of clones, over 75% of them seen only once. Sequenced: PBMCs or T cells enriched from blood (not recorded which). The receptors shown here come from a woman in her thirties who had recovered from COVID-19. CDR3s include the opening cysteine and the closing phenylalanine or tryptophan. Fields, in order: CDR3 length, clone size, J gene, V gene, D gene, CDR3 DNA, CDR3 protein. A D gene is named only where the DNA matches it firmly. Size tells how often a clone was seen (once, few, many) or the class of an expanded clone, and some rows leave it out.

length: 16
size: NA
J: TRBJ2-2
V: TRBV6-5
D: TRBD2
DNA: TGTGCCAGCAGTTTCGGACTAGCTGTGAACACCGGGGAGCTGTTTTTT
CDR3: CASSFGLAVNTGELFF

length: 16
size: NA
J: TRBJ2-3
V: TRBV7-6
D: TRBD2
DNA: TGTGCCAGCAGCCTCCTAGCGGGAGCAGGAACAGATACGCAGTATTTT
CDR3: CASSLLAGAGTDTQYF

length: 13
size: NA
J: TRBJ1-1
V: TRBV5-1
D: NA
DNA: TGCGCCAGCAGCTTGGCACAGGGCACTGAAGCTTTCTTT
CDR3: CASSLAQGTEAFF

length: 24
size: once
J: TRBJ2-5
V: TRBV2
D: TRBD2
DNA: TGTGCCGTGAGCATAGGGGGGCTAGCGGGAGTCCCCGACACCTTGACCCGAGAACAAGAGACCCAGTACTTC
CDR3: CAVSIGGLAGVPDTLTREQETQYF

length: 15
size: once
J: TRBJ2-7
V: TRBV7-9
D: TRBD1
DNA: TGTGCCAGCAGCTTAGGGGGACAGGACCCCTACGAGCAGTACTTC
CDR3: CASSLGGQDPYEQYF

length: 14
size: NA
J: TRBJ1-6
V: TRBV18
D: TRBD1
DNA: TGTGCCAGCTCACACGACAGGGTGAATTCACCCCTCCACTTT
CDR3: CASSHDRVNSPLHF

length: 16
size: NA
J: TRBJ2-6
V: TRBV30
D: TRBD1
DNA: TGTGCCTGGAGTGGGACAGGGGAGACTGGGGCCAACGTCCTGACTTTC
CDR3: CAWSGTGETGANVLTF

length: 15
size: NA
J: TRBJ2-3
V: TRBV4-1
D: TRBD1
DNA: TGCGCCAGCAGCCGACGACAGGGCAGCACAGATACGCAGTATTTT
CDR3: CASSRRQGSTDTQYF

length: 15
size: NA
J: TRBJ2-1
V: TRBV24-1
D: NA
DNA: TGTGCCACCAGTTTATTAGGCACAGGGCGGAATGAGCAGTTCTTC
CDR3: CATSLLGTGRNEQFF

length: 13
size: once
J: TRBJ1-1
V: TRBV9
D: NA
DNA: TGTGCCAGCTCTGGCAGGGCGAACACTGAAGCTTTCTTT
CDR3: CASSGRANTEAFF

length: 15
size: few
J: TRBJ1-1
V: TRBV2
D: NA
DNA: TGTGCCAGCAGTGAAGGGAGACGGAGGAACACTGAAGCTTTCTTT
CDR3: CASSEGRRRNTEAFF